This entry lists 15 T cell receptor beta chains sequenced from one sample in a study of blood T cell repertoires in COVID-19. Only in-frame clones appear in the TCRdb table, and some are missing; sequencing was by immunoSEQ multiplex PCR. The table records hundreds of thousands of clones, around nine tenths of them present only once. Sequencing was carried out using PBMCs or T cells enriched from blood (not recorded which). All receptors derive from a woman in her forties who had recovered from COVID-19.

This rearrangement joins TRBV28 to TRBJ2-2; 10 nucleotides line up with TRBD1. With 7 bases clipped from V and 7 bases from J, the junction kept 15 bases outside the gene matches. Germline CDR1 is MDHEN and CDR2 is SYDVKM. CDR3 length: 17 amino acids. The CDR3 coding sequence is TGTGCCAGCACCCCGCGACAGGGGGCGAGGAATGGCGGGGAGCTGTTTTTT. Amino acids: CASTPRQGARNGGELFF.

The CDR3 loop is CASSHGARRGYEQYF. The DNA for the CDR3 is TGTGCCAGCAGCCATGGGGCCAGAAGGGGGTACGAGCAGTACTTC. The chain is built from TRBV14 and TRBJ2-7, with TRBD1 as a possible D gene (6 bases). The CDR3 length is 15 residues. Looked up from germline, CDR1 is SGHDN and CDR2 is FVKESK. V lost 3 bases to trimming and J lost 4 bases, with 16 bases between them.

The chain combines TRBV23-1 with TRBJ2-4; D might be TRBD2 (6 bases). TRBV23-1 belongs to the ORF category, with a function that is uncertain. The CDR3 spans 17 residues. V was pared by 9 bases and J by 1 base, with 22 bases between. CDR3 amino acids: CASISGCAVVAKNIQYF. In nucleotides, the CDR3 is TGCGCCAGTATAAGCGGGTGCGCAGTAGTCGCCAAAAACATTCAGTACTTC.

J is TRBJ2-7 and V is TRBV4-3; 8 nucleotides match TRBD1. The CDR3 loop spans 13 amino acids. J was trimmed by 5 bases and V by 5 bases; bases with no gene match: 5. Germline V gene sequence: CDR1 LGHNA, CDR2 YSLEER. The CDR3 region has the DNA TGCGCCAGCAGCTTCGGACAGGGTCACGAGCAGTACTTC. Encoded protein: CASSFGQGHEQYF.

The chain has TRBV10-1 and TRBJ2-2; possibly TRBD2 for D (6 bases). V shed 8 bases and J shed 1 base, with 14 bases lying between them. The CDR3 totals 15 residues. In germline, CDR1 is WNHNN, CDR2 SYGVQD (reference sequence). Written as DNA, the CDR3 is TGCGCCAGCGGGGCGGGGAAAGTGAACACCGGGGAGCTGTTTTTT. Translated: CASGAGKVNTGELFF.

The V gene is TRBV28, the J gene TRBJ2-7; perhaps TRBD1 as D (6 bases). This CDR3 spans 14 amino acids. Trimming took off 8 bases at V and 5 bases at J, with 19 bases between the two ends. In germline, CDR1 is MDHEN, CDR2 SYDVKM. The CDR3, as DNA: TGTGCCAGCGCACCCCCCCCAGGGGTACACGAGCAGTACTTC. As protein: CASAPPPGVHEQYF.

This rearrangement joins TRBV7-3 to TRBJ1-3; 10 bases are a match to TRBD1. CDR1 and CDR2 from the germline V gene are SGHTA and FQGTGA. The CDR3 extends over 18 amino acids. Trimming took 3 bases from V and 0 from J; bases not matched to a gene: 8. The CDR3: CASSLTGTGEISGNTIYF. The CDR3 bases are TGTGCCAGCAGCTTGACCGGGACAGGGGAAATCTCTGGAAACACCATATATTTT.

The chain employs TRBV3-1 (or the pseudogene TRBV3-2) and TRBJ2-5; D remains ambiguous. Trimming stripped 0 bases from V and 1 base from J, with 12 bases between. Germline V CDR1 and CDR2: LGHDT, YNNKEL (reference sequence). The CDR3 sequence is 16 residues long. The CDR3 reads CASSQEMVGPQETQYF. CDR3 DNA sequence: TGTGCCAGCAGCCAAGAAATGGTGGGCCCCCAAGAGACCCAGTACTTC.

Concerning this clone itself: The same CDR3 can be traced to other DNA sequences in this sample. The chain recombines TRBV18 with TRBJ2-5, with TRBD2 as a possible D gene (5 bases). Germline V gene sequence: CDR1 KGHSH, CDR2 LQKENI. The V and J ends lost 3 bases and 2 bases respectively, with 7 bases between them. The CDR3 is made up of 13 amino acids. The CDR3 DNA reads TGTGCCAGCTCACCCGGGGTACAAGAGACCCAGTACTTC. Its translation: CASSPGVQETQYF.

The CDR3 sequence: CASSLEASGVNNEQFF. CDR3 DNA sequence: TGTGCCAGCAGCTTAGAGGCTAGCGGGGTAAATAATGAGCAGTTCTTC. The V and J genes are TRBV13 and TRBJ2-1; 9 bases map to TRBD2. The CDR3 totals 16 residues. Germline V gene sequence: CDR1 PRHDT, CDR2 FYEKMQ (reference sequence). With V trimmed by 1 base and J by 7 bases, 8 bases remained unmatched.

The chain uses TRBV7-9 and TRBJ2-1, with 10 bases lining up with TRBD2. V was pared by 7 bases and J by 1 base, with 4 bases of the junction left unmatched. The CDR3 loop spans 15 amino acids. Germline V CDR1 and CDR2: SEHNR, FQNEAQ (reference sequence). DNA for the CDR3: TGTGCCAGCACGCTAGCGGGAGTTTCCTACAATGAGCAGTTCTTC. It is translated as CASTLAGVSYNEQFF.

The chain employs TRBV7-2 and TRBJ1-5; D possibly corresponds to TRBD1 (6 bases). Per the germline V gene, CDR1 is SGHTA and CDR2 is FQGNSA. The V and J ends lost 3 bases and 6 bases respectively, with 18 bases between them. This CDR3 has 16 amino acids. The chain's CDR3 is CASSLSSGGLGQPQHF. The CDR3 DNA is TGTGCCAGCAGCTTGAGTAGCGGGGGGCTGGGTCAGCCCCAGCATTTT.

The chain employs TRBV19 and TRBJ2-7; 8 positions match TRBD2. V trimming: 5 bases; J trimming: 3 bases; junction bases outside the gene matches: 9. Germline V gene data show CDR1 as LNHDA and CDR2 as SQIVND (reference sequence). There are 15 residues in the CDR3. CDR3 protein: CASSPIAGSDYEQYF. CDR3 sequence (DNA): TGTGCCAGTAGTCCCATAGCGGGATCCGACTACGAGCAGTACTTC.

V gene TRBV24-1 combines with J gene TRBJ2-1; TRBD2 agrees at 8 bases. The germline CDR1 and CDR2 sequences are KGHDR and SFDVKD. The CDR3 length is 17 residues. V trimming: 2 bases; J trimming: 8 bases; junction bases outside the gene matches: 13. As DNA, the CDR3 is TGTGCCACCAGTGATTCGCCGCTAGCGGGCCGGAGGGATGAGCAGTTCTTC. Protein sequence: CATSDSPLAGRRDEQFF.

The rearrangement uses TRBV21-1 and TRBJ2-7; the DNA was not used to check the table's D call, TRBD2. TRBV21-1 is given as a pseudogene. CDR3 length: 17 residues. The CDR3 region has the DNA TGTGCCAGCAGCAATCGGGTCGGAATAGCTCCCTTCTACGAGCAGTACTTC. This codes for CASSNRVGIAPFYEQYF.